This T cell receptor (beta chain) was sequenced for a study of spatial heterogeneity in lung cancer. Time point described: sample taken at primary tumor resection. Whole RNA from tumor, nontumor lung or frozen PBMC was sequenced unsorted. This CDR3 has 12 amino acids. In germline, CDR1 is MDHEN, CDR2 SYDVKM. V lost 7 bases to trimming and J lost 5 bases, with 6 bases between them. General study findings and limits: Higher tumor mutation counts went along with higher counts of expanded intratumoral alpha and beta TCRs. Ubiquitous and regional nonsynonymous mutation counts were tracked by ubiquitous and regional expanded TCR counts, respectively.

Unique molecular identifiers tagged every individual TCR cDNA molecule. TCRdb processed the 5' RACE reads anew with MiXCR; each CDR3 protein has one entry. The table has 9,500 or so distinct CDR3 sequences, approximately 15% seen once. This clonotype was found many times. The target antigen is unknown. This specimen consisted of lung tumor tissue, obtained at surgery. This TCR was sampled from a male donor with early-stage non-small cell lung cancer. The V gene is TRBV28, the J gene TRBJ2-6, with D tentatively TRBD1 (5 bases). The CDR3 sequence: CASKGRANVLTF. The CDR3 DNA reads TGTGCCAGCAAGGGGAGGGCCAACGTCCTGACTTTC.